Below, 29 T cell receptor beta chains from the same sample are listed, as sequenced in a study of shared clonotypes between healthy human individuals. The method was immunoSEQ multiplex PCR; TCRdb's version includes in-frame clones alone and lacks a portion of them. This table holds more than 400,000 clones, around 80% found once. Source material: PBMCs. The source is a woman in her thirties or forties in good health. Some clones in this sample may be carry-over from other donors' samples.

The gene calls are TRBV30 and TRBJ1-1, with 11 bases lining up with TRBD1. The CDR3 totals 13 residues. Trimming took 5 bases from V and 4 from J; bases not matched to a gene: 3. Per the germline V gene, CDR1 is GTSNPN and CDR2 is SVGIG (reference sequence). CDR3 residues: CAWSGQGATEAFF. Here the CDR3 DNA reads TGTGCCTGGTCTGGACAGGGGGCCACTGAAGCTTTCTTT.

This chain uses TRBV7-2 with TRBJ1-2, with 7 bases identical to TRBD1. The junction had 16 bases not matched to a gene; V was cut back by 4 bases and J by 8 bases. The CDR3 totals 16 residues. The germline CDR1 and CDR2 sequences are SGHTA and FQGNSA. For the CDR3, the DNA is TGTGCCAGCAGCTCCCGCCGAACAGGGGAGATGACGGGCTACACCTTC. Protein sequence: CASSSRRTGEMTGYTF.

The chain is built from TRBV5-1 and TRBJ2-5; 9 bases map to TRBD2. Looked up from germline, CDR1 is SGHRS and CDR2 is YFSETQ. Trimming took 5 bases from V and 1 from J; bases not matched to a gene: 3. This CDR3 contains 14 residues. CDR3 amino acids: CASSLAGVQETQYF. The CDR3 bases are TGCGCCAGCAGTTTAGCGGGGGTCCAAGAGACCCAGTACTTC.

CDR3 amino acids: CASSWEGGTDTQYF. The CDR3 DNA is TGCGCCAGCAGCTGGGAGGGAGGCACAGATACGCAGTATTTT. The J gene is TRBJ2-3, the V gene TRBV5-1; 7 bases match TRBD2. J was trimmed by 1 base and V by 3 bases; bases with no gene match: 2. Germline CDR1 SGHRS, CDR2 YFSETQ. This CDR3 is built from 14 residues.

At least ten counts were recorded for this clone. The chain links TRBV11-3 to TRBJ2-1, with TRBD2 matching over 13 bases. Germline V gene data show CDR1 as SGHNT and CDR2 as YENEEA. This CDR3 has 16 residues. J was trimmed by 10 bases and V by 5 bases; bases with no gene match: 11. In nucleotides, the CDR3 is TGTGCCAGCAGCGGGCCCGGGACTAGCGGGACTGGGGAGCAGTTCTTC. It encodes CASSGPGTSGTGEQFF. Variable domain in full (rest from reference TRBV11-3 and TRBJ2-1): EAGVVQSPRYKIIEKKQPVAFWCNPISGHNTLYWYLQNLGQGPELLIRYENEEAVDDSQLPKDRFSAERLKGVDSTLKIQPAELGDSAVYLCASSGPGTSGTGEQFFGPGTRLTVL.

As for this clone: Other DNA sequences of this sample code for an identical CDR3. The J gene is TRBJ2-7, the V gene TRBV28, with D possibly TRBD2 on 6 matching bases. Trimming left V 5 bases short and J 3 bases short, with 8 bases between. The CDR3 is made up of 12 amino acids. Germline CDR1 is MDHEN and CDR2 is SYDVKM. CDR3 in amino acids: CASSSGYYEQYF. CDR3 DNA: TGTGCCAGCAGTAGCGGGTACTACGAGCAGTACTTC.

V is TRBV7-2 and J is TRBJ1-3; D ambiguous. Germline CDR1 is SGHTA and CDR2 is FQGNSA. Between the trimmed V and J ends, which lost 5 bases and 0 bases, there was a span of 14 bases. CDR3 length: 16 residues. The CDR3 DNA reads as TGTGCCAGCAGCCAGAGGTCGGCCATCTCTGGAAACACCATATATTTT. It codes for CASSQRSAISGNTIYF.

The V call is TRBV19, the J call TRBJ1-1; D gene uncertain. The germline gives CDR1 LNHDA, CDR2 SQIVND (reference sequence). Trimming took off 5 bases at V and 5 bases at J, with 9 bases between the two ends. The CDR3 consists of 12 residues. CDR3 sequence (DNA): TGTGCCAGTAGTTTTCTCGGGACTGAAGCTTTCTTT. Translated, it gives CASSFLGTEAFF. The full variable domain, completed using reference TRBV19 and TRBJ1-1, is DGGITQSPKYLFRKEGQNVTLSCEQNLNHDAMYWYRQDPGQGLRLIYYSQIVNDFQKGDIAEGYSVSREKKESFPLTVTSAQKNPTAFYLCASSFLGTEAFFGQGTRLTVV.

This clone was counted a single time. The rearrangement uses TRBV10-3 and TRBJ1-2; D gene ambiguous. This CDR3 contains 14 residues. Between the trimmed V and J ends, which lost 10 bases and 2 bases, there was a span of 17 bases. The V gene's germline CDR1 is ENHRY and CDR2 SYGVKD. The CDR3 bases are TGTGCCAAGCGAGGGTTCGTAGTAAACTATGGCTACACCTTC. This gives the protein CAKRGFVVNYGYTF.

V usage is TRBV28 and J usage is TRBJ2-6; unclear D gene. CDR1 is MDHEN and CDR2 is SYDVKM in the germline V gene. This CDR3 has 14 residues. Trimming cost V 10 bases and J 0 bases, with 10 bases left between them. DNA for the CDR3: TGTGCCACCCACGGTCCCTCTGGGGCCAACGTCCTGACTTTC. The encoded protein is CATHGPSGANVLTF.

This clone was observed once. The chain uses TRBV5-4 and TRBJ1-2, with 7 bases identical to TRBD1. Trimming took 9 bases from V and 6 from J; bases not matched to a gene: 23. Germline loops: CDR1 SGHNT, CDR2 YYREEE (reference sequence). The CDR3 runs 17 residues. CDR3 region: CATSPRVLEGAMDGYTF. The CDR3 DNA is TGTGCCACCTCCCCCCGGGTCCTAGAGGGGGCAATGGATGGCTACACCTTC. Complete variable domain (other parts from reference TRBV5-4 and TRBJ1-2): ETGVTQSPTHLIKTRGQQVTLRCSSQSGHNTVSWYQQALGQGPQFIFQYYREEENGRGNFPPRFSGLQFPNYSSELNVNALELDDSALYLCATSPRVLEGAMDGYTFGSGTRLTVV.

The chain uses TRBV28 and TRBJ2-2; 8 nucleotides line up with TRBD2. The CDR3 loop spans 15 amino acids. Germline-derived CDR1 and CDR2 are MDHEN and SYDVKM. J lost 7 bases, V lost 8 bases, and 12 bases had no gene match. The CDR3 coding sequence is TGTGCCAGCGAGACCCGGGGGGGGATTGACGGGGAGCTGTTTTTT. It is translated as CASETRGGIDGELFF.

The V gene is TRBV5-1, the J gene TRBJ2-3; the D call may be TRBD1 or TRBD2 (5 bases each). The V end was cut by 4 bases, the J end by 1 base, with 13 bases between. The CDR3 is made up of 15 amino acids. Germline lookup yields CDR1 SGHRS and CDR2 YFSETQ. The CDR3 DNA follows: TGCGCCAGCAGCATGGGGGTTGGTGGCACAGATACGCAGTATTTT. Its translation: CASSMGVGGTDTQYF.

The rearrangement joins TRBV7-6 to TRBJ2-1; the D is unclear. V was clipped by 4 bases and J by 12 bases, with 22 bases between them. The germline CDR1 and CDR2 sequences are SGHVS and FNYEAQ. The CDR3 sequence is 15 residues long. Here the CDR3 DNA reads TGTGCCAGCAGCTCGCGATCCACTCAGTTGACTGGGCAGTTCTTC. It codes for CASSSRSTQLTGQFF. Full variable domain (outside the CDR3, taken from reference TRBV7-6 and TRBJ2-1): GAGVSQSPRYKVTKRGQDVALRCDPISGHVSLYWYRQALGQGPEFLTYFNYEAQQDKSGLPNDRFSAERPEGSISTLTIQRTEQRDSAMYRCASSSRSTQLTGQFFGPGTRLTVL.

This rearrangement joins TRBV28 to TRBJ2-2; TRBD2 matches 12 bases. V dropped 1 base and J dropped 5; count of bases not matched to a gene: 8. The CDR3 runs to 18 residues. Germline CDR1 reads MDHEN; CDR2 reads SYDVKM. CDR3 protein: CASSLYASGRAGTGELFF. The CDR3, as DNA: TGTGCCAGCAGTTTATATGCTAGCGGGAGGGCCGGTACCGGGGAGCTGTTTTTT.

To note about this clone: A far more abundant clone sits one base away, making this likely a read error. The chain combines TRBV4-2 with TRBJ2-7; D might be TRBD1 or TRBD2, each matching 5 bases. From germline, CDR1 is LGHNA and CDR2 YNFKEQ. This CDR3 has 16 amino acids. V was pared by 1 base and J by 5 bases, with 18 bases between. CDR3 nucleotides: TGTGCCAGCAGCCAAGGCGAGGGGCAGGGCGTCGACGAGCAGTACTTC. Its protein product is CASSQGEGQGVDEQYF.

This sequence joins TRBV2 and TRBJ2-3; D gene unclear. V gave up 1 base and J gave up 9 bases, with 11 bases separating them. Germline loops: CDR1 SNHLY, CDR2 FYNNEI. The CDR3 is made up of 13 amino acids. The CDR3 bases are TGTGCCAGCAGTGAAGGTATTCAGAGCACGCAGTATTTT. Translation: CASSEGIQSTQYF.

A word on this clone: This sample includes further DNA sequences coding for the same CDR3. The rearrangement joins TRBV6-5 to TRBJ2-1; D is possibly TRBD1 or TRBD2 (5 bases each). With 1 base removed from V and 8 bases from J, the gap between germline ends came to 9 bases. Germline CDR1 reads MNHEY; CDR2 reads SVGAGI. The CDR3 spans 13 residues. The CDR3 region is CASSYLRGDEQFF. The CDR3, as DNA: TGTGCCAGCAGTTACTTGAGGGGAGATGAGCAGTTCTTC.

This clone was counted a single time. This chain uses TRBV2 with TRBJ2-3; 14 bases fit TRBD2. The CDR3 length is 18 residues. The V gene's germline CDR1 is SNHLY and CDR2 FYNNEI. With V trimmed by 5 bases and J by 1 base, 8 bases remained unmatched. The CDR3 loop is CASSNPPGLAGGTDTQYF. The CDR3 DNA follows: TGTGCCAGCAGTAACCCGCCGGGACTAGCGGGAGGCACAGATACGCAGTATTTT.

This rearrangement joins TRBV27 to TRBJ1-1, with a weak D call TRBD1 (5 bases). CDR1 is MNHEY and CDR2 is SMNVEV in the germline V gene (reference sequence). V gave up 5 bases and J gave up 1 base, with 8 bases separating them. The CDR3 is 13 residues long. CDR3 in DNA: TGTGCCAGCAGTCCAGGGCCGAACACTGAAGCTTTCTTT. Its protein is CASSPGPNTEAFF.

The rearrangement uses TRBV4-1 and TRBJ2-1; TRBD2 might be the D (6 bases). The CDR3 runs 11 residues. Germline CDR1 MGHRA, CDR2 YSYEKL. V was clipped by 1 base and J by 15 bases, with 10 bases between them. The CDR3 reads CASSQGPGRFF. CDR3 nucleotides: TGCGCCAGCAGCCAAGGGCCCGGGAGGTTCTTC.

This clone has a handful of counts. The chain uses TRBV7-6 and TRBJ1-5; D call uncertain. Germline values: CDR1 SGHVS, CDR2 FNYEAQ. V shed 5 bases and J shed 2 bases, with 16 bases lying between them. The CDR3 runs to 16 residues. The DNA for the CDR3 is TGTGCCAGCAGCATGGACCCTCCCCAGGGCAATCAGCCCCAGCATTTT. Protein: CASSMDPPQGNQPQHF.

V is TRBV29-1 and J is TRBJ2-5; D call uncertain. The V end was cut by 6 bases, the J end by 5 bases, with 10 bases between. CDR3 length: 11 amino acids. Looked up from germline, CDR1 is SQVTM and CDR2 is ANQGSEA. CDR3 bases: TGCAGCGTCGAAATTGGGGAGACCCAGTACTTC. Protein product: CSVEIGETQYF.

This rearrangement joins TRBV9 to TRBJ2-1; D is perhaps TRBD1 (6 bases). The CDR3 covers 12 residues. Looked up from germline, CDR1 is SGDLS and CDR2 is YYNGEE. V lost 3 bases, J lost 6 bases, and 7 bases lay in between. For the CDR3, the DNA is TGTGCCAGCAGCGGGGGGCCCAATGAGCAGTTCTTC. It yields the protein CASSGGPNEQFF.

This chain joins TRBV6-1 and TRBJ1-5; D is unclear. CDR3 length: 14 residues. V was trimmed by 5 bases and J by 8 bases, leaving 16 bases between them. Germline loops: CDR1 MNHNS, CDR2 SASEGT. The CDR3 DNA follows: TGTGCCAGCAGTATTAACCCTCAAAATAAGCCCCAGCATTTT. It specifies CASSINPQNKPQHF.

This chain links TRBV5-1 with TRBJ2-5; no clear D gene. CDR3 size: 13 residues. Trimming took off 5 bases at V and 3 bases at J, with 11 bases between the two ends. Germline CDR1 reads SGHRS; CDR2 reads YFSETQ. The CDR3 sequence: CASSSQLKETQYF. The CDR3 coding sequence is TGCGCCAGCAGTTCACAGCTGAAAGAGACCCAGTACTTC.

This chain joins TRBV5-3 and TRBJ2-1; unclear D gene. TRBV5-3 is placed among ORFs of uncertain function. V lost 3 bases to trimming and J lost 4 bases, with 17 bases between them. The CDR3 is 16 amino acids. Here the CDR3 reads CARSWTGPRIYNEQFF. The CDR3 nucleotides are TGTGCCAGAAGCTGGACCGGGCCCAGGATATACAATGAGCAGTTCTTC.

Note on this clone: This may stem from a read error, because a much larger clone lies one nucleotide away. The chain is built from TRBV5-4 and TRBJ2-5, with D possibly being TRBD1 (6 bases). Matching the DNA end better, TRBJ2-7 makes the J call doubtful. The germline gives CDR1 SGHNT, CDR2 YYREEE (reference sequence). The CDR3 is 14 amino acids. This CDR3 reads CARSLEGGRYEQYF. The CDR3 nucleotides are TGTGCCAGGAGCTTGGAAGGGGGTAGGTACGAGCAGTACTTC.

The chain carries TRBV7-2 and TRBJ2-7; 9 positions match TRBD2. Germline loops: CDR1 SGHTA, CDR2 FQGNSA. After removal of 5 bases from V and 0 bases from J, the junction contained 5 bases not matched to a gene. CDR3 size: 15 residues. CDR3 in DNA: TGTGCCAGCAGCCCGGGACTAGCAGGCTCCTACGAGCAGTACTTC. This translates into CASSPGLAGSYEQYF.